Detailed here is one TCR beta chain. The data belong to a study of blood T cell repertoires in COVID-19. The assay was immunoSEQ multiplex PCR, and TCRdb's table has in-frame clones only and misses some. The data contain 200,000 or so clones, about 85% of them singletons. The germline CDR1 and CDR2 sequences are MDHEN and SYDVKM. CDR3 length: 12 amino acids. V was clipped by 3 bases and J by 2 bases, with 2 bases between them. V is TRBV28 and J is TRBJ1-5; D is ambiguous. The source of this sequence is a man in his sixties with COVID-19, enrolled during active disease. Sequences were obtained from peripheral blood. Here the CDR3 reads CASSFGNQPQHF. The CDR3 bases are TGTGCCAGCAGTTTCGGCAATCAGCCCCAGCATTTT.